The 19 T cell receptor beta chains reported below all come from one sample, sequenced in a study. TCRdb fed the RT-PCR reads into MiXCR, producing one record per CDR3 protein. The profile shows almost 700,000 distinct CDR3 sequences, approximately 14% of them singletons. The sample was memory CD4+ T cells from blood. The receptors were gathered from a female donor in good health, serving as a healthy control.

This clonotype was recorded at least ten times. The rearrangement joins TRBV24-1 to TRBJ2-1; 8 bases agree with TRBD2. Germline V gives CDR1 KGHDR, CDR2 SFDVKD. V was clipped by 3 bases and J by 5 bases; unmatched bases: 5. This CDR3 contains 15 residues. CDR3 sequence (DNA): TGTGCCACCAGTGATATCACTAGCGGCCACAATGAGCAGTTCTTC. Translating gives CATSDITSGHNEQFF.

The CDR3 protein is CASSLGGAGLGEAFF. The DNA for the CDR3 is TGTGCCAGCAGTTTAGGGGGCGCGGGGCTGGGTGAAGCTTTCTTT. The genes are TRBV12-3 or TRBV12-4 and TRBJ1-1; maybe TRBD1 (5 bases). This CDR3 is 15 amino acids long. The ends were cut back, 1 base at V and 7 bases at J, with 16 bases in the middle.

This rearrangement joins TRBV7-9 to TRBJ2-3, with TRBD2 matching 7 bases. Germline-derived CDR1 and CDR2 are SEHNR and FQNEAQ (reference sequence). V lost 0 bases, J lost 5 bases, and 11 bases stayed unmatched. This CDR3 has 17 amino acids. CDR3 region: CASSLALGGRAEDTQYF. In nucleotides, the CDR3 is TGTGCCAGCAGCTTAGCGTTAGGAGGGAGGGCAGAAGATACGCAGTATTTT.

There are many counts of this clonotype. The chain recombines TRBV18 with TRBJ1-1; 8 nucleotides align to TRBD1. V dropped 1 base and J dropped 4; count of bases not matched to a gene: 5. Germline V gives CDR1 KGHSH, CDR2 LQKENI. The CDR3 runs 15 residues. CDR3 protein: CASSPQQGDGTEAFF. In DNA form, the CDR3 reads TGTGCCAGCTCACCACAACAGGGGGACGGCACTGAAGCTTTCTTT.

There are a few counts of this clonotype. The J gene is TRBJ2-3, the V gene TRBV5-1, with 7 bases matching TRBD1. J was trimmed by 0 bases and V by 2 bases; bases with no gene match: 9. Germline V gene data show CDR1 as SGHRS and CDR2 as YFSETQ. The CDR3 runs to 17 residues. This chain's CDR3 is CASSFHRDSFSTDTQYF. The DNA of the CDR3 is TGCGCCAGCAGCTTTCACAGGGACAGCTTTAGCACAGATACGCAGTATTTT.

This clonotype was counted many times. The chain is built from TRBV20-1 and TRBJ2-1; TRBD2 might be the D (6 bases). Trimming cost V 0 bases and J 8 bases, with 17 bases left between them. The CDR3 is 15 amino acids. The germline gives CDR1 DFQATT, CDR2 SNEGSKA (reference sequence). This CDR3 is CSARDTGTGFDEQFF. The CDR3 DNA sequence: TGCAGTGCTAGAGATACCGGGACTGGATTTGATGAGCAGTTCTTC.

This clonotype showed up many times. The V call is TRBV20-1, the J call TRBJ2-1; 8 bases are shared with TRBD2. Germline V gives CDR1 DFQATT, CDR2 SNEGSKA (reference sequence). V trimming: 5 bases; J trimming: 7 bases; junction bases outside the gene matches: 16. The length of the CDR3 is 16 residues. CDR3 bases: TGCAGTGCTCAGAAATTAGCGGGGAGAAGTGGGAATGAGCAGTTCTTC. Translating gives CSAQKLAGRSGNEQFF.

This rearrangement joins TRBV7-8 to TRBJ2-5, with D maybe TRBD2 (5 bases). The V and J ends lost 5 bases and 5 bases respectively, with 18 bases between them. Germline CDR1 SGHVS, CDR2 FQNEAQ. This CDR3 is built from 15 residues. CDR3 sequence: CASSPVRRVGETQYF. Written as DNA, the CDR3 is TGTGCCAGCAGCCCCGTGAGGCGGGTGGGGGAGACCCAGTACTTC.

This clonotype occurred many times. The chain joins TRBV27 to TRBJ1-4; the match to TRBD1 covers 8 bases. The CDR3 is made up of 15 amino acids. V trimming: 5 bases; J trimming: 7 bases; junction bases outside the gene matches: 9. CDR1 MNHEY and CDR2 SMNVEV come from the germline V gene (reference sequence). The CDR3 is CASSPQGAKGEKLFF. The DNA for the CDR3 is TGTGCCAGCAGTCCGCAGGGGGCGAAGGGTGAAAAACTGTTTTTT.

This clonotype was observed a handful of times. The chain employs TRBV7-3 and TRBJ2-1; D remains unclear. The CDR3 length is 12 residues. Germline V gene sequence: CDR1 SGHTA, CDR2 FQGTGA. The V end was cut by 5 bases, the J end by 8 bases, with 10 bases between. As DNA, the CDR3 is TGTGCCAGCAGCCCTTCCGGGCATGAGCAGTTCTTC. Its translation is CASSPSGHEQFF.

This clonotype turned up a few times. The chain joins TRBV6-5 to TRBJ1-1, with D hard to call. Germline V gene lookup returns CDR1 MNHEY and CDR2 SVGAGI. This CDR3 comprises 13 residues. V was pared by 7 bases and J by 1 base, with 10 bases between. The CDR3 spells CASINPENTEAFF. The CDR3 DNA reads as TGTGCCAGCATTAACCCAGAGAACACTGAAGCTTTCTTT.

At least ten counts were recorded for this clonotype. CDR3 bases: TGTGCCAGCAGCTCTACGACAGACAGCTCCTACGAGCAGTACTTC. Protein: CASSSTTDSSYEQYF. The rearrangement links TRBV12-3 or TRBV12-4 to TRBJ2-7; the D gene is possibly TRBD1 (5 bases). The CDR3 spans 15 residues. The V gene lost 6 bases and the J gene lost 0 bases, with 15 bases spanning the gap.

The V call is TRBV7-2, the J call TRBJ2-5, with D possibly being TRBD2 (6 bases). From germline, CDR1 is SGHTA and CDR2 FQGNSA. Deletions cut 3 bases from V and 5 bases from J, with 16 bases between. This CDR3 spans 15 amino acids. DNA of the CDR3: TGTGCCAGCAGCTTCATGGGACTCGAGGGGGAGACCCAGTACTTC. It specifies CASSFMGLEGETQYF.

This clonotype was found many times. The CDR3 here is CASSLVGGFTDTQYF. The CDR3 DNA reads TGTGCCAGCAGCTTAGTTGGGGGGTTCACAGATACGCAGTATTTT. J is TRBJ2-3 and V is TRBV11-2, with D possibly being TRBD2 (6 bases). The germline V gene encodes CDR1 SGHAT and CDR2 FQNNGV. There are 15 residues in the CDR3. V was cut by 1 base and J by 2 bases, with 10 bases left in between. Using reference TRBV11-2 and TRBJ2-3 for the parts outside the CDR3, the full variable domain is EAGVAQSPRYKIIEKRQSVAFWCNPISGHATLYWYQQILGQGPKLLIQFQNNGVVDDSQLPKDRFSAERLKGVDSTLKIQPAKLEDSAVYLCASSLVGGFTDTQYFGPGTRLTVL.

This clonotype has at least ten counts. V and J are TRBV29-1 and TRBJ2-5; D gene unclear. Looked up from germline, CDR1 is SQVTM and CDR2 is ANQGSEA. Trimming pared 6 bases from V and 3 bases from J, leaving 11 bases between. CDR3 length: 12 residues. The chain's CDR3 is CSVDRIKETQYF. The CDR3 DNA sequence: TGCAGCGTAGACCGAATTAAAGAGACCCAGTACTTC. Full variable domain (outside the CDR3, taken from reference TRBV29-1 and TRBJ2-5): SAVISQKPSRDICQRGTSLTIQCQVDSQVTMMFWYRQQPGQSLTLIATANQGSEATYESGFVIDKFPISRPNLTFSTLTVSNMSPEDSSIYLCSVDRIKETQYFGPGTRLLVL.

The chain uses TRBV12-3 or TRBV12-4 and TRBJ1-2; 7 bases align to TRBD1. With V trimmed by 6 bases and J by 7 bases, 5 bases remained unmatched. The CDR3 covers 12 residues. The DNA of the CDR3 is TGTGCCAGCAGATCGACAGGGTTTGGCTACACCTTC. Amino acids: CASRSTGFGYTF.

This clonotype was seen a single time. A read error may account for a junction end that differs from germline. This chain joins TRBV7-7 and TRBJ1-2, with D maybe TRBD1 (6 bases). Germline V gene sequence: CDR1 SSHAT, CDR2 FNYEAQ (reference sequence). There are 15 residues in the CDR3. The CDR3 region is CASSLASGALGGYTF. DNA of the CDR3: TGTGCTAGCAGCTTAGCGTCAGGGGCCTTGGGGGGCTACACCTTC.

The genes are TRBV27 and TRBJ2-3, with 14 bases identical to TRBD2. V gave up 4 bases and J gave up 2 bases; unmatched junction bases: 8. The CDR3 has 18 residues. The germline V gene has CDR1 MNHEY and CDR2 SMNVEV (reference sequence). The CDR3: CASSWGTSGGLNTDTQYF. CDR3 DNA: TGTGCCAGCAGTTGGGGGACTAGCGGGGGCCTAAACACAGATACGCAGTATTTT.

The chain combines TRBV3-1 with TRBJ1-5; D is uncertain. Germline CDR1 LGHDT, CDR2 YNNKEL (reference sequence). The CDR3 covers 15 residues. The V end was cut by 2 bases, the J end by 3 bases, with 11 bases between. DNA of the CDR3: TGTGCCAGCAGCCAACAGGCGACTGACAATCAGCCCCAGCATTTT. Encoded protein: CASSQQATDNQPQHF.